Below, 7 T cell receptor beta chains from the same sample are listed, as sequenced in a study of regulatory T cells in long-lasting Graves disease. Indicated time point: persistent/refractory GD, antithyroid drugs over 5 years with positive TRAb. Researchers made the TCR library from RNA that was extracted from PBMCs. Libraries of TCR beta came from iRepertoire HTBI primers plus Arm-PCR of CDR3 regions. In TCRdb, the multiplex PCR reads were re-called with MiXCR into one record per CDR3 protein. The table records about 460,000 distinct CDR3 sequences, 20% to 25% of them present only once. Sequencing was performed on peripheral blood mononuclear cells (PBMCs), taken when the disease was refractory, from a patient treated with antithyroid drugs. The source is a female donor with Graves disease.

The V and J genes are TRBV30 and TRBJ2-1, with D hard to call. The CDR3 is made up of 14 amino acids. CDR1 GTSNPN and CDR2 SVGIG come from the germline V gene (reference sequence). Trimming removed 3 bases from V and 0 bases from J, with 9 bases in between. The CDR3 DNA is TGTGCCTGGAGAGCGAGGCTCTCCTACAATGAGCAGTTCTTC. Translation: CAWRARLSYNEQFF.

The chain is built from TRBV28 and TRBJ2-1; tentatively, D is TRBD2 (6 bases). V gave up 6 bases and J gave up 7 bases, with 19 bases separating them. Germline V gene sequence: CDR1 MDHEN, CDR2 SYDVKM. The CDR3 contains 15 residues. The CDR3: CASSRGTPRLNEQFF. The CDR3 DNA sequence: TGTGCCAGCAGCCGCGGGACTCCACGCCTGAATGAGCAGTTCTTC.

This clonotype was seen repeatedly, ten times or more. J is TRBJ2-7 and V is TRBV28; D gene unclear. CDR3 size: 14 residues. Germline V gene sequence: CDR1 MDHEN, CDR2 SYDVKM. V dropped 6 bases and J dropped 5 bases, with 17 bases sitting between them. This CDR3 reads CASSPLDRADEQYF. In DNA, the CDR3 is TGTGCCAGCAGCCCCCTAGATCGGGCTGACGAGCAGTACTTC.

This chain joins TRBV29-1 and TRBJ1-1, with D unresolved. The V end lost 4 bases, the J end lost 1 base, and 7 bases lay between the germline ends. Germline values: CDR1 SQVTM, CDR2 ANQGSEA. The CDR3 is 12 residues long. CDR3 protein: CSVGGGNTEAFF. CDR3 DNA: TGCAGCGTTGGTGGCGGGAACACTGAAGCTTTCTTT.

This clonotype was observed many times. The CDR3 sequence is CASTNGEYGYTF. Here the CDR3 DNA reads TGTGCCAGCACCAACGGTGAATATGGCTACACCTTC. This chain links TRBV6-1 with TRBJ1-2; D ambiguous. The germline V and J ends were trimmed by 7 bases and 5 bases, with 11 bases remaining between them. CDR3 length equals 12 residues. Germline assignment: CDR1 MNHNS and CDR2 SASEGT.

This chain links TRBV20-1 with TRBJ1-5; D gene unclear. The CDR3 covers 16 residues. Trimming removed 5 bases from V and 0 bases from J, with 17 bases in between. Per the germline V gene, CDR1 is DFQATT and CDR2 is SNEGSKA (reference sequence). The CDR3 here is CSAPRGPPDSNQPQHF. In nucleotides, the CDR3 is TGCAGTGCTCCACGAGGGCCCCCGGATAGCAATCAGCCCCAGCATTTT.

The rearrangement links TRBV7-2 to TRBJ1-1; no definite D call. The V gene lost 5 bases and the J gene lost 3 bases, with 10 bases spanning the gap. Germline CDR1 is SGHTA and CDR2 is FQGNSA. The CDR3 has 13 amino acids. As DNA, the CDR3 is TGTGCCAGCAGCATCGACACCTACACTGAAGCTTTCTTT. As protein: CASSIDTYTEAFF. Full variable domain (outside the CDR3, taken from reference TRBV7-2 and TRBJ1-1): GAGVSQSPSNKVTEKGKDVELRCDPISGHTALYWYRQSLGQGLEFLIYFQGNSAPDKSGLPSDRFSAERTGGSVSTLTIQRTQQEDSAVYLCASSIDTYTEAFFGQGTRLTVV.